This T cell receptor (beta chain) was retrieved from a study of OX40 agonist ivuxolimab in advanced cancers. Clones were read by immunoSEQ multiplex PCR, and TCRdb kept only the in-frame ones, dropping some. Of under 90,000 clones in the sample, around 87% were seen once. The receptor's source is an adult with an advanced solid tumor such as melanoma, head and neck, liver or kidney cancer. Material: CD4+ or CD8+ T cells sorted from blood, obtained in a trial of the OX40 agonist ivuxolimab.

The CDR3: CASSYQGGETQYF. The DNA for the CDR3 is TGTGCCAGCAGTTACCAAGGAGGGGAGACCCAGTACTTC. This chain joins TRBV6-6 and TRBJ2-5, with D perhaps TRBD2 (6 bases). The CDR3 sequence is 13 residues long. Germline CDR1 MNHNY, CDR2 SVGAGI (reference sequence). V gave up 2 bases and J gave up 5 bases, with 9 bases separating them.